This paragraph reports one TCR beta chain. The antigen is unknown. The CDR3 extends over 15 amino acids. V lost 5 bases to trimming and J lost 1 base; unmatched junction nucleotides: 5. Germline V CDR1 and CDR2: MNHNS, SASEGT. 13 Jbeta primers and 60 Vbeta primers were used for the PCR. In the authors' workflow: The authors later counted 65 million to 80 million unique TCR beta chains, roughly 11 million of them shared. Using immunoSEQ multiplex PCR, the repertoire was profiled, and TCRdb retains in-frame clones only, with some absent. Clone size and V and J calls were adopted from that table, with D and trimming inferred from the DNA. The table lists under 200,000 clones, approximately 80% of them singletons. Donors in the study were healthy people who gave bone marrow. The data belong to a study of cytomegalovirus exposure and HLA in healthy donors. Study conclusions and caveats: Productive rates of about 90% or about 30% were seen for most TCR beta V segments in an earlier analysis.

The chain recombines TRBV6-1 with TRBJ2-7; 10 bases are a match to TRBD1. Sequenced material: PBMCs. This receptor was taken from a man aged 40-49 years in good health and CMV-seronegative. CDR3 nucleotides: TGTGCCAGCAGTCAAGGGGGACAGGGGTCCTACGAGCAGTACTTC. Translation: CASSQGGQGSYEQYF.